This is a list of T cell receptor beta chains from one sample in a study of CD4+ T cells in melanoma. Sequencing was performed with immunoSEQ multiplex PCR; in TCRdb, only in-frame clones are kept and a portion is missing. The table has tens of thousands of clones, approximately 80% seen once. Sequenced material: cells from a culture (not recorded whether cultured in vitro). The receptors were sampled from a human donor with melanoma. CDR3s include the opening cysteine and the closing phenylalanine or tryptophan. The order of the fields is CDR3 DNA, CDR3 protein, V gene, D gene, J gene, clone size. A D gene is named only where the DNA matches it firmly. Expanded clones get a size class; other rows say once, few or many, or leave the size out.

TGTGCCAGTAGTCCCCAGGGTGGATCCTACGAGCAGTACTTC,CASSPQGGSYEQYF,TRBV19,.,TRBJ2-7,.
TGTGCCAGCAGCCAAGATCGGAGCACAGCGAAGACCTTC,CASSQDRSTAKTF,TRBV4-2,.,TRBJ1-2,.
TGTGCCAGCTCATACACAGATACGCAGTATTTT,CASSYTDTQYF,TRBV18,.,TRBJ2-3,.
TGCGCCAGCAGCCAACACGGGACAGGGAGCGACGAGCAGTACTTC,CASSQHGTGSDEQYF,TRBV4-1,TRBD1,TRBJ2-7,.
TGTGCCAGCAGTGTCAAGGGGTTAAGGGGCGGTGAGCAGTTCTTC,CASSVKGLRGGEQFF,TRBV2,.,TRBJ2-1,.
TGTGCCTGGACGGCCGGCGTAGCGGGGGGGCTAGATACGCAGTATTTT,CAWTAGVAGGLDTQYF,TRBV30,TRBD2,TRBJ2-3,.
TGTGCCAGCAGCCCCGGACAATTCTACGAGCAGTACTTC,CASSPGQFYEQYF,TRBV4-2,.,TRBJ2-7,few
TGTGCCAGCAGTGAAGAGCTAACGAACACCGGGGAGCTGTTTTTT,CASSEELTNTGELFF,TRBV6-4,.,TRBJ2-2,.
TGTGCCAGCAGCTCCCAACAGGGGCTACACGAGCAGTACTTC,CASSSQQGLHEQYF,TRBV9,TRBD1,TRBJ2-7,.
TGTGCCTGGAGTACCGGGACCGTGAGCTCTGGGGCCAACGTCCTGACTTTC,CAWSTGTVSSGANVLTF,TRBV30,.,TRBJ2-6,.
TGCGCCAGCAGCTTGGGGGACAGCAAAGAGACCCAGTACTTC,CASSLGDSKETQYF,TRBV5-1,TRBD1,TRBJ2-5,.
TGTGCCAGCAGCGGACGGCCCCCGTCCACAGATACGCAGTATTTT,CASSGRPPSTDTQYF,TRBV6-4,.,TRBJ2-3,.
TGTGCCAGCCAGGTAACAGGTTCACTGTTCACAGATACGCAGTATTTT,CASQVTGSLFTDTQYF,TRBV6-6,.,TRBJ2-3,.
TGCGCCAGCAGTCAATCTGCGGGGCTTAATCAGCCCCAGCATTTT,CASSQSAGLNQPQHF,TRBV23-1,.,TRBJ1-5,.
TGTGCCAGTAGTATCCAAGGGGCGGCCGGGACTGAAGCTTTCTTT,CASSIQGAAGTEAFF,TRBV19,.,TRBJ1-1,.
TGTGCCAGCAGTGGGGGACCCCTGGTAGGGGCAGGCGAAAAACTGTTTTTT,CASSGGPLVGAGEKLFF,TRBV6-1,.,TRBJ1-4,.
TGTGCCAGCAGTGTCGGGACAGGCGCCCAAGAGACCCAGTACTTC,CASSVGTGAQETQYF,TRBV6-1,TRBD1,TRBJ2-5,.
TGTGCCAGCAGCCTAGGGACAGGGTTCATGAACACCGGGGAGCTGTTTTTT,CASSLGTGFMNTGELFF,TRBV7-2,TRBD1,TRBJ2-2,.
TGTGCCAGCAGCCCGGACCGTTATAACACCGGGGAGCTGTTTTTT,CASSPDRYNTGELFF,TRBV11-2,.,TRBJ2-2,.
TGTGCCAGCTCACCATCTATAGGGTCGGACTATGGCTACACCTTC,CASSPSIGSDYGYTF,TRBV18,.,TRBJ1-2,.
TGTGCCAGCAGTTTAAGAAGGACAGAGGAAGCTTTCTTT,CASSLRRTEEAFF,TRBV27,.,TRBJ1-1,once
TGTGCCAGCAGCACCATCGGGGGAGGGGTCTCTGAAGCTTTCTTT,CASSTIGGGVSEAFF,TRBV7-8,.,TRBJ1-1,.
TGTGCCTGGAGTGGGAGGACCGGGGATTTCAATCAGCCCCAGCATTTT,CAWSGRTGDFNQPQHF,TRBV30,.,TRBJ1-5,few
TGTGCCAGCAGCTCCGGAAGGTGGGGGAACTATGGCTACACCTTC,CASSSGRWGNYGYTF,TRBV14,.,TRBJ1-2,once
TGCGCCTCTCAAGAGGGGGGAGGAAACACCATATATTTT,CASQEGGGNTIYF,TRBV5-1,.,TRBJ1-3,.
TGTGCCAGCAGCTTAGCGGGGGGGGTCACCGGGGAGCTGTTTTTT,CASSLAGGVTGELFF,TRBV7-2,TRBD2,TRBJ2-2,.
TGTGCCAGCAGCTTAGGCGGGGGGTCCTACAATGAGCAGTTCTTC,CASSLGGGSYNEQFF,TRBV7-3,TRBD2,TRBJ2-1,.
TGTGCCAGCAGCTTGGGGTCAGGGGTAAATTCACCCCTCCACTTT,CASSLGSGVNSPLHF,TRBV11-3,.,TRBJ1-6,.
TGCAGCGTTAAAGGCAGAAAGTCACCCTACGAGCAGTACTTC,CSVKGRKSPYEQYF,TRBV29-1,.,TRBJ2-7,.
TGTGCCAGTAGTAATTACCGGGACAGAAACAATGAGCAGTTCTTC,CASSNYRDRNNEQFF,TRBV19,TRBD1,TRBJ2-1,.
TGTGCCAGCAGCCTATTGTCGGTAGGCGCTGAAGCTTTCTTT,CASSLLSVGAEAFF,TRBV7-8,.,TRBJ1-1,few
TGTGCCAGCAGCTTAAGTTCGGACGGCTACAATGAGCAGTTCTTC,CASSLSSDGYNEQFF,TRBV11-3,.,TRBJ2-1,.
TGTGCCAGCAGTGCCGGGGACACCGAGCAAGTCCATGAGCAGTTCTTC,CASSAGDTEQVHEQFF,TRBV9,.,TRBJ2-1,.
TGTGCCAGCAGCTTGGACAGGGTAAGCAATCAGCCCCAGCATTTT,CASSLDRVSNQPQHF,TRBV5-7,.,TRBJ1-5,.
TGTGCCAGCAGAGTACTGGAGCAAGAGACCCAGTACTTC,CASRVLEQETQYF,TRBV5-6,.,TRBJ2-5,.
TGTGCCAGCAGCTCTCGACTAGCGGGGGACACAGATACGCAGTATTTT,CASSSRLAGDTDTQYF,TRBV11-1,TRBD2,TRBJ2-3,.
TGTGCCATCAGTGACCGTGGGGCGGCCACCGGGGAGCTGTTTTTT,CAISDRGAATGELFF,TRBV10-3,.,TRBJ2-2,.
TGCGCCAGCAGCTTGGCCTTGGCCAGGGGACTGAACACTGAAGCTTTCTTT,CASSLALARGLNTEAFF,TRBV5-1,.,TRBJ1-1,.
TGTGCCAGCAGCTCAACTGGAAGCTCCTATAATTCACCCCTCCACTTT,CASSSTGSSYNSPLHF,TRBV7-8,.,TRBJ1-6,once
TGTGCCAGCAGCCTCTCCCCTGGAAACACCATATATTTT,CASSLSPGNTIYF,TRBV11-2,.,TRBJ1-3,.
TGCGCCAGTTCGATCAGGGGGCCTTTCTATGGCTACACCTTC,CASSIRGPFYGYTF,TRBV5-1,TRBD1,TRBJ1-2,.
TGTGCCAGCAGTTACTCGGCTAGCTCCTATAATTCACCCCTCCACTTT,CASSYSASSYNSPLHF,TRBV6-5,.,TRBJ1-6,.
TGTGCCACCAGCAGAGACAGGCCCTATGGCTACACCTTC,CATSRDRPYGYTF,TRBV15,.,TRBJ1-2,.
TGTGCCAGCAGCTTAGTGGAGGGGACGAACACTGAAGCTTTCTTT,CASSLVEGTNTEAFF,TRBV7-9,.,TRBJ1-1,.
TGTGCCAGCAGCACAGGGCCGGGTTACACCATATATTTT,CASSTGPGYTIYF,TRBV7-8,.,TRBJ1-3,.
TGTGCTAGTGGTTTCCAGGGGATCGGGGAGCTGTTTTTT,CASGFQGIGELFF,TRBV12-5,.,TRBJ2-2,.
TGTGCCAGCAGCTTCCAGGGAACAGATACGCAGTATTTT,CASSFQGTDTQYF,TRBV11-3,.,TRBJ2-3,.
TGTGCCAGCAGCTTGTTCGGTCAAGGGGCCGAAAAACTGTTTTTT,CASSLFGQGAEKLFF,TRBV5-4,.,TRBJ1-4,.
TGTGCCACCCAACGGGACAGCAGCAATCAGCCCCAGCATTTT,CATQRDSSNQPQHF,TRBV10-3,TRBD1,TRBJ1-5,.